A selection of T cell receptor beta chains follows, all from one sample in a study of cytomegalovirus exposure and HLA in healthy donors. Measured with immunoSEQ multiplex PCR; TCRdb has only the in-frame clones, and not every one. Counted here are about 120,000 clones, roughly 80% occurring once; the ten biggest clones make up 2.5% to 3.5%. The sample consisted of PBMCs. These receptors were obtained from a woman between 40 and 55 years old in good health and CMV-seropositive. CDR3s include the opening cysteine and the closing phenylalanine or tryptophan. A D gene is named only where the DNA matches it firmly. Clone size appears in some rows only: once, few, many, or a class for an expanded clone.

D: NA; V: TRBV19; size: NA; J: TRBJ1-2; length: 11; CDR3: CASSTGYGYPF; DNA: TGTGCCAGTAGTACAGGGTATGGCTACCCCTTC
D: NA; V: TRBV29-1; size: NA; J: TRBJ1-1; length: 13; CDR3: CSVDTGNLAEAFF; DNA: TGCAGCGTTGATACAGGGAATTTGGCTGAAGCTTTCTTT
D: TRBD2; V: TRBV7-2; size: once; J: TRBJ2-7; length: 14; CDR3: CASSFAGESYEQYF; DNA: TGTGCCAGCAGCTTCGCGGGAGAAAGCTACGAGCAGTACTTC
D: TRBD2; V: TRBV7-9; size: NA; J: TRBJ2-1; length: 13; CDR3: CAGLSGRGNEQFF; DNA: TGTGCCGGACTTAGCGGGAGGGGCAATGAGCAGTTCTTC
D: TRBD1; V: TRBV5-3; size: NA; J: TRBJ2-3; length: 16; CDR3: CARSPARDRGTDTQYF; DNA: TGTGCCAGAAGCCCGGCCCGGGACAGGGGGACAGATACGCAGTATTTT
D: TRBD2; V: TRBV6-1; size: NA; J: TRBJ2-7; length: 17; CDR3: CASSEAERAGGREEQYF; DNA: TGTGCCAGCAGTGAAGCGGAGAGAGCGGGAGGGCGGGAAGAGCAGTACTTC
D: TRBD1; V: TRBV19; size: NA; J: TRBJ1-2; length: 16; CDR3: CASSIRRGGENYGYTF; DNA: TGTGCCAGTAGTATAAGGAGAGGGGGCGAAAACTATGGCTACACCTTC
D: TRBD1; V: TRBV30; size: NA; J: TRBJ2-7; length: 14; CDR3: CAWSYRGTVYEQYF; DNA: TGTGCCTGGAGCTACCGAGGGACAGTCTACGAGCAGTACTTC
D: NA; V: TRBV19; size: NA; J: TRBJ1-6; length: 14; CDR3: CASSIQKRGSPLHF; DNA: TGTGCCAGTAGTATTCAGAAAAGAGGTTCACCCCTCCACTTT
D: TRBD1; V: TRBV19; size: NA; J: TRBJ2-1; length: 16; CDR3: CASRRDRGPSYNEQFF; DNA: TGTGCCAGTAGAAGGGACAGGGGGCCTTCCTACAATGAGCAGTTCTTC
D: NA; V: TRBV19; size: few; J: TRBJ2-2; length: 14; CDR3: CATQGRVNTGELFF; DNA: TGTGCCACCCAGGGGAGGGTGAACACCGGGGAGCTGTTTTTT
D: NA; V: TRBV18; size: NA; J: TRBJ1-6; length: 17; CDR3: CASSPRPPQGHNSPLHF; DNA: TGTGCCAGCTCACCGCGGCCCCCACAGGGACACAATTCACCCCTCCACTTT
D: TRBD2; V: TRBV5-8; size: NA; J: TRBJ2-7; length: 14; CDR3: CASSFSLAGDEQYF; DNA: TGTGCCAGCAGCTTCAGCCTAGCGGGAGACGAGCAGTACTTC
D: NA; V: TRBV27; size: NA; J: TRBJ1-6; length: 15; CDR3: CASSLGPQFNSPLHF; DNA: TGTGCCAGCAGTTTGGGGCCGCAGTTTAATTCACCCCTCCACTTT
D: NA; V: TRBV6-1; size: NA; J: TRBJ1-2; length: 13; CDR3: CASSENRVYGYTF; DNA: TGTGCCAGCAGCGAGAACAGGGTCTATGGCTACACCTTC
D: NA; V: TRBV6-1; size: NA; J: TRBJ2-3; length: 18; CDR3: CASSEAGGGGLNTDTQYF; DNA: TGTGCCAGCAGTGAAGCGGGGGGTGGGGGACTCAACACAGATACGCAGTATTTT
D: TRBD2; V: TRBV4-1; size: NA; J: TRBJ2-7; length: 14; CDR3: CASSPTSGKYEQYF; DNA: TGCGCCAGCAGCCCGACTAGCGGGAAATACGAGCAGTACTTC
D: NA; V: TRBV13; size: NA; J: TRBJ1-1; length: 12; CDR3: CASSLRYTEAFF; DNA: TGTGCCAGCAGCCTAAGATATACTGAAGCTTTCTTT
D: NA; V: TRBV29-1; size: NA; J: TRBJ2-1; length: 13; CDR3: CSVALDTYNEQFF; DNA: TGCAGCGTAGCCTTGGACACCTACAATGAGCAGTTCTTC
D: NA; V: TRBV18; size: NA; J: TRBJ2-5; length: 15; CDR3: CASSPQFSLQETQYF; DNA: TGTGCCAGCTCACCACAGTTCAGTCTTCAAGAGACCCAGTACTTC
D: TRBD1; V: TRBV10-1; size: NA; J: TRBJ2-7; length: 16; CDR3: CASSDTRDRGSYEQYF; DNA: TGCGCCAGCAGTGATACCCGGGACAGGGGTTCCTACGAGCAGTACTTC
D: TRBD2; V: TRBV14; size: NA; J: TRBJ2-3; length: 17; CDR3: CASSQAGLAGVQDTQYF; DNA: TGTGCCAGCAGCCAAGCGGGGCTAGCGGGAGTGCAAGATACGCAGTATTTT
D: NA; V: TRBV19; size: NA; J: TRBJ1-5; length: 14; CDR3: CASSIRGASQPQHF; DNA: TGTGCCAGTAGTATACGGGGGGCAAGTCAGCCCCAGCATTTT
D: TRBD2; V: TRBV4-3; size: NA; J: TRBJ2-3; length: 18; CDR3: CASSQGAPLAGGKDTQYF; DNA: TGCGCCAGCAGCCAAGGGGCGCCTCTAGCGGGAGGGAAAGATACGCAGTATTTT
D: TRBD2; V: TRBV11-2; size: NA; J: TRBJ2-2; length: 16; CDR3: CASSSRLAEPTGELFF; DNA: TGTGCCAGCAGCTCAAGACTAGCGGAACCGACCGGGGAGCTGTTTTTT
D: NA; V: TRBV6-1; size: NA; J: TRBJ1-2; length: 14; CDR3: CASRPSGGRDGYTF; DNA: TGTGCCAGCAGGCCCTCCGGAGGGAGGGATGGCTACACCTTC
D: NA; V: TRBV7-3; size: NA; J: TRBJ1-1; length: 13; CDR3: CASTRTQGTEAFF; DNA: TGTGCCAGCACCAGGACCCAGGGGACTGAAGCTTTCTTT
D: TRBD1; V: TRBV2; size: NA; J: TRBJ1-5; length: 14; CDR3: CASSNRGPNQPQHF; DNA: TGTGCCAGCAGTAACAGGGGACCCAATCAGCCCCAGCATTTT
D: NA; V: TRBV4-1; size: NA; J: TRBJ2-2; length: 13; CDR3: CASSQEIIGELFF; DNA: TGCGCCAGCAGCCAAGAAATAATCGGGGAGCTGTTTTTT
D: TRBD1; V: TRBV14; size: NA; J: TRBJ1-1; length: 15; CDR3: CASSQRGQGYTEAFF; DNA: TGTGCCAGCAGCCAACGCGGACAGGGGTACACTGAAGCTTTCTTT
D: NA; V: TRBV2; size: NA; J: TRBJ2-5; length: 13; CDR3: CASSDAAWETQYF; DNA: TGTGCCAGCAGTGACGCGGCTTGGGAGACCCAGTACTTC
D: NA; V: TRBV6-4; size: few; J: TRBJ2-1; length: 16; CDR3: CASSDSKASSYNEQFF; DNA: TGTGCCAGCAGTGACTCGAAAGCGAGCTCCTACAATGAGCAGTTCTTC
D: NA; V: TRBV9; size: NA; J: TRBJ2-5; length: 15; CDR3: CASSVEPISGETQYF; DNA: TGTGCCAGCAGCGTAGAGCCAATCAGCGGGGAGACCCAGTACTTC
D: TRBD1; V: TRBV7-8; size: NA; J: TRBJ1-2; length: 15; CDR3: CASSLPDRGKGGYTF; DNA: TGTGCCAGCAGCCTACCGGACAGGGGGAAGGGCGGCTACACCTTC
D: NA; V: TRBV30; size: NA; J: TRBJ2-7; length: 18; CDR3: CAWSLPSGTPISSYEQYF; DNA: TGTGCCTGGAGTCTTCCATCGGGTACCCCTATTAGCTCCTACGAGCAGTACTTC
D: TRBD1; V: TRBV4-1; size: NA; J: TRBJ1-3; length: 19; CDR3: CASSQEARKGDRAVNTIYF; DNA: TGCGCCAGCAGCCAAGAAGCCCGGAAGGGCGACAGGGCGGTCAACACCATATATTTT
D: TRBD1; V: TRBV6-5; size: once; J: TRBJ2-7; length: 15; CDR3: CASSFSSGTAYEQYF; DNA: TGTGCCAGCAGTTTTTCCTCCGGGACAGCCTACGAGCAGTACTTC
D: NA; V: TRBV7-2; size: NA; J: TRBJ1-2; length: 14; CDR3: CASSPTARADGYTF; DNA: TGTGCCAGCAGCCCGACTGCCAGGGCAGATGGCTACACCTTC
D: NA; V: TRBV6-5; size: NA; J: TRBJ2-7; length: 12; CDR3: CATTGDLYEQYF; DNA: TGTGCCACCACGGGGGACCTCTACGAGCAGTACTTC
D: NA; V: TRBV19; size: NA; J: TRBJ2-5; length: 14; CDR3: CASSSQGTQETQYF; DNA: TGTGCCAGTAGTAGTCAGGGTACTCAAGAGACCCAGTACTTC
D: NA; V: TRBV5-6; size: NA; J: TRBJ1-1; length: 15; CDR3: CASSLRVQGYTEAFF; DNA: TGTGCCAGCAGCCTTAGGGTGCAGGGATACACTGAAGCTTTCTTT
D: NA; V: TRBV19; size: NA; J: TRBJ2-2; length: 13; CDR3: CASSIVGGGELFF; DNA: TGTGCCAGTAGTATCGTGGGGGGCGGGGAGCTGTTTTTT
D: NA; V: TRBV7-2; size: NA; J: TRBJ2-3; length: 16; CDR3: CASSLAGNNMADTQYF; DNA: TGTGCCAGCAGCTTAGCCGGGAATAATATGGCAGATACGCAGTATTTT
D: NA; V: TRBV9; size: NA; J: TRBJ1-4; length: 17; CDR3: CASSVGDHRVMVEKLFF; DNA: TGTGCCAGCAGCGTAGGGGACCACAGGGTTATGGTTGAAAAACTGTTTTTT
D: TRBD1; V: TRBV19; size: NA; J: TRBJ2-1; length: 14; CDR3: CASDQGQGSYEQFF; DNA: TGTGCCAGTGATCAGGGACAGGGGTCCTATGAGCAGTTCTTC